The present TCR beta chain was sequenced within a study of siplizumab effects on memory and regulatory T cells. This CDR3 region has 13 residues. V shed 5 bases and J shed 6 bases, with 14 bases lying between them. Per germline, CDR1 SGHAT and CDR2 FQDESV (reference sequence). Sequencing was performed with immunoSEQ multiplex PCR; in TCRdb, only in-frame clones are kept and a portion is missing. Counted here are some 7,800 clones, about 38% occurring once; the ten biggest clones make up 5.5% to 7.5%. Coculturing was carried out on the mixed lymphocyte reaction cells. It lasted 5 to 7 days and was done at 37°C. About this clone itself: As yet, its antigen is unknown.

This chain uses TRBV11-1 with TRBJ2-7; possible D gene TRBD2, 6 bases. The clonotype was recovered from a human donor in good health; the cells came from an allogeneic mixed lymphocyte reaction. Sequencing input: CFSE-low (dividing) CD8+ T cells sorted from an allogeneic mixed lymphocyte reaction. The CDR3 sequence: CASSKDLRGEQYF. The CDR3 DNA sequence: TGTGCCAGCAGCAAAGACCTGCGGGGCGAGCAGTACTTC.